This TCR beta chain was captured by sequencing in a study of cytomegalovirus exposure and HLA in healthy donors. Study results and limitations: As a later analysis showed, several of the most significant clusters appeared to be linked to common viral pathogens.

In the case of this clone: Its antigen is undetermined. The junction differs from germline at one of its ends, possibly a read error.

Vbeta (60) and Jbeta (13) primers were used in the PCR. The method was immunoSEQ multiplex PCR; TCRdb's version includes in-frame clones alone and lacks a portion of them. The data contain about 170,000 clones, 70% to 90% of them singletons. Germline lookup yields CDR1 SSHAT and CDR2 FNYEAQ (reference sequence). This CDR3 is built from 15 residues. The chain carries TRBV7-7 and TRBJ2-2, with TRBD1 identical over 9 bases. Material for sequencing was PBMCs. This clonotype originated in a man under 40 in good health and CMV-seropositive. Written as DNA, the CDR3 is TGTGCTAGCAGCAAAGGACAGGGGTTATCCGGGGAGCTGTTTTTT. The encoded protein is CASSKGQGLSGELFF. The complete variable domain, with remaining parts taken from reference TRBV7-7 and TRBJ2-2, reads GAGVSQSPRYKVTKRGQDVTLRCDPISSHATLYWYQQALGQGPEFLTYFNYEAQPDKSGLPSDRFSAERPEGSISTLTIQRTEQRDSAMYRCASSKGQGLSGELFFGEGSRLTVL.